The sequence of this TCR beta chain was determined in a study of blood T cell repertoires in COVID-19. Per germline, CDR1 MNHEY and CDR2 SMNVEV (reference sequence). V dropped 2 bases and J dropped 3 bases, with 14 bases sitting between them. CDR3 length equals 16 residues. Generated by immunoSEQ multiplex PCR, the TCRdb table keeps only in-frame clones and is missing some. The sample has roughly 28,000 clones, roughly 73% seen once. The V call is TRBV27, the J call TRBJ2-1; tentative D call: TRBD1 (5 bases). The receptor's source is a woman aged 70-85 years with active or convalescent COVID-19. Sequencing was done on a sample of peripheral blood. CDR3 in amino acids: CASSLRAGILYNEQFF. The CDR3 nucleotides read TGTGCCAGCAGTTTAAGGGCAGGGATTCTCTACAATGAGCAGTTCTTC.